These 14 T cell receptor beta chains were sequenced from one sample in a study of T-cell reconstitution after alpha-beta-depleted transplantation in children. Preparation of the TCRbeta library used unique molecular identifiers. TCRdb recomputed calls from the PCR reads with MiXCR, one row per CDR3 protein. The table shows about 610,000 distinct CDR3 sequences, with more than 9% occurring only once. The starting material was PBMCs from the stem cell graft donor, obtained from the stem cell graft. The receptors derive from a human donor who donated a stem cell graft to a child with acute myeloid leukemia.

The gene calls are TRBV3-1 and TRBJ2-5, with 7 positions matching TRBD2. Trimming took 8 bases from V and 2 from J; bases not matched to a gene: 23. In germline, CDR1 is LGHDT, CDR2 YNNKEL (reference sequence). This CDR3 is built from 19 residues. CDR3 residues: CASCDQQSNTREGQETQYF. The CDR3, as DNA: TGTGCCAGCTGCGATCAACAGTCTAATACAAGGGAGGGACAAGAGACCCAGTACTTC.

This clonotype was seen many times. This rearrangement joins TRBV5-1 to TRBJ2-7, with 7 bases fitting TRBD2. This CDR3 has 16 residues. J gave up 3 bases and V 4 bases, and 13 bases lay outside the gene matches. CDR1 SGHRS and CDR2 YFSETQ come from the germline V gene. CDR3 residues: CASSVGSSGIGYEQYF. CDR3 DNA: TGCGCCAGCAGCGTGGGGTCAAGCGGGATTGGCTACGAGCAGTACTTC.

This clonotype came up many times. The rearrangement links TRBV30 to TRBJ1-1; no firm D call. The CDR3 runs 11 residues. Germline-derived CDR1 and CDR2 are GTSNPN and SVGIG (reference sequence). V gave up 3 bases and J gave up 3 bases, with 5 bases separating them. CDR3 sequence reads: CAWRQDTEAFF. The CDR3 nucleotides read TGTGCCTGGAGGCAGGACACTGAAGCTTTCTTT.

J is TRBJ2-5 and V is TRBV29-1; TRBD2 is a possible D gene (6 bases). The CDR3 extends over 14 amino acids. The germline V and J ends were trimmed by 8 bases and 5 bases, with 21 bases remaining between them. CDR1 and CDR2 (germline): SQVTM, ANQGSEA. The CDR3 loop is CSSSPVGGPETQYF. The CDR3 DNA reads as TGCAGCTCAAGCCCGGTGGGGGGTCCGGAGACCCAGTACTTC. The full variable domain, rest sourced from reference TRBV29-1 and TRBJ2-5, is SAVISQKPSRDICQRGTSLTIQCQVDSQVTMMFWYRQQPGQSLTLIATANQGSEATYESGFVIDKFPISRPNLTFSTLTVSNMSPEDSSIYLCSSSPVGGPETQYFGPGTRLLVL.

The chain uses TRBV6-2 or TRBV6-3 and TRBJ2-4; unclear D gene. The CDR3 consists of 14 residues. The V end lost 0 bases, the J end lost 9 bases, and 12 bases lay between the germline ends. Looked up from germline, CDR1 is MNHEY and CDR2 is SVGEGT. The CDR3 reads CASSYSGRWGIQYF. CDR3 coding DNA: TGTGCCAGCAGTTACTCTGGCAGATGGGGCATTCAGTACTTC.

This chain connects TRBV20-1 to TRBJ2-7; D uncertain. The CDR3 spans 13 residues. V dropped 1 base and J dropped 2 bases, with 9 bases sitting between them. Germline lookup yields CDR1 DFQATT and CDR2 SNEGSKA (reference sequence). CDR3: CSARAPGTYEQYF. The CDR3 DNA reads TGCAGTGCTAGAGCCCCCGGTACCTACGAGCAGTACTTC.

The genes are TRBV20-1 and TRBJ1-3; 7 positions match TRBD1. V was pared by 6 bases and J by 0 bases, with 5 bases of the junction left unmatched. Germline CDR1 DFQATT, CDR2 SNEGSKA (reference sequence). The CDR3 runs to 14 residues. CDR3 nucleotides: TGCAGTGCAACCGGGACAGTCTCTGGAAACACCATATATTTT. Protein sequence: CSATGTVSGNTIYF.

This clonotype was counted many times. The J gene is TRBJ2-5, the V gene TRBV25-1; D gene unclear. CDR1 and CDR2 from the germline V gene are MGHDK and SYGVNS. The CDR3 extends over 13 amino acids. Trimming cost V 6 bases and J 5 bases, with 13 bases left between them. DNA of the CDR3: TGTGCCAGCAGCCTCAGAGACTTGGAGACCCAGTACTTC. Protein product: CASSLRDLETQYF.

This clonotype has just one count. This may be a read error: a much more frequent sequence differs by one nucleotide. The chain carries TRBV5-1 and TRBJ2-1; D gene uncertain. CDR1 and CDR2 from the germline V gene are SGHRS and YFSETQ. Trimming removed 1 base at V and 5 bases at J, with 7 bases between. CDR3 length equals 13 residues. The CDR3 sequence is CASSLSEDNEQFF. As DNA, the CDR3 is TGCGCCAGCAGCTTGAGCGAGGACAATGAGCAGTTCTTC.

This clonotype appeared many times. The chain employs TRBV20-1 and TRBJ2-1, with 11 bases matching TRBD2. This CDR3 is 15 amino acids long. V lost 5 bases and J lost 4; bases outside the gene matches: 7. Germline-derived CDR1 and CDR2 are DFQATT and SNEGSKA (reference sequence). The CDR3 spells CSAGQTSGAYNEQFF. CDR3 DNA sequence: TGCAGTGCTGGACAGACTAGCGGGGCGTACAATGAGCAGTTCTTC.

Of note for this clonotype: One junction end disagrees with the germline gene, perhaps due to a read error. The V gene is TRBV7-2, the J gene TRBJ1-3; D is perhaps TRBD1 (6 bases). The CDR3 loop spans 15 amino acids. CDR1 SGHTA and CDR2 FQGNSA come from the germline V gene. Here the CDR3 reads CASRLGTNSGNTIYF. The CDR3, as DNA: TGTGCCAGCAGGTTAGGGACAAACTCTGGAAACACCATATATTTT.

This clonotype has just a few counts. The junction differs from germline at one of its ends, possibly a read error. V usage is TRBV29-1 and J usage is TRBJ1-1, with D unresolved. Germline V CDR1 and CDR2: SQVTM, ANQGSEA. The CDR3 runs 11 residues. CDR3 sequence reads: CSAEVDVKAFF. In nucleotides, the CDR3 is TGCAGCGCTGAAGTGGACGTAAAAGCTTTCTTT.

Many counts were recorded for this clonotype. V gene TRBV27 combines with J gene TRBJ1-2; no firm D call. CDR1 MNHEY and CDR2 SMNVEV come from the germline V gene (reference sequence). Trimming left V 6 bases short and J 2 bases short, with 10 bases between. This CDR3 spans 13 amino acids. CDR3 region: CASRSDGNYGYTF. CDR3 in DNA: TGTGCCAGCAGATCCGACGGGAACTATGGCTACACCTTC.

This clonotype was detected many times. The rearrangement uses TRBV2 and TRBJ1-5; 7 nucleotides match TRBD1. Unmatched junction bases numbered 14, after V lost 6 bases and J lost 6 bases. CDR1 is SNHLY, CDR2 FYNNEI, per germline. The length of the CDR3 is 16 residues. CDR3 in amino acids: CASSRQGPKAAQPQHF. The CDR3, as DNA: TGTGCCAGCAGCAGACAGGGACCGAAAGCTGCTCAGCCCCAGCATTTT. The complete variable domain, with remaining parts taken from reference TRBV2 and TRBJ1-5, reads EPEVTQTPSHQVTQMGQEVILRCVPISNHLYFYWYRQILGQKVEFLVSFYNNEISEKSEIFDDQFSVERPDGSNFTLKIRSTKLEDSAMYFCASSRQGPKAAQPQHFGDGTRLSIL.